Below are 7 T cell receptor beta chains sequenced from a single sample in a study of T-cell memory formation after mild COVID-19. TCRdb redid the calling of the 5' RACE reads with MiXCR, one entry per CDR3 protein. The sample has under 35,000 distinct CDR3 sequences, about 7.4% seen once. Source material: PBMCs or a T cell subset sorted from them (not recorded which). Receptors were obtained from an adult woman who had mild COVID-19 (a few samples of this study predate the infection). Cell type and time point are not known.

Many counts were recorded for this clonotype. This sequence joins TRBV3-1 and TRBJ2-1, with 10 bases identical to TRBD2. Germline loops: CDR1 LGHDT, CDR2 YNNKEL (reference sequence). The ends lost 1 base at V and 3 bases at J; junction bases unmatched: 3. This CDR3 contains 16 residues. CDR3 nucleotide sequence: TGTGCCAGCAGCCAAGTAAGCGGGGGGGTCTACAATGAGCAGTTCTTC. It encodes CASSQVSGGVYNEQFF.

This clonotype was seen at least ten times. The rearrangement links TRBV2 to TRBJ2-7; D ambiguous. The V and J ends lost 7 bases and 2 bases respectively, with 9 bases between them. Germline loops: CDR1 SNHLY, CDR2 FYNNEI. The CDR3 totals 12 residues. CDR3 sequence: CASTLLTYEQYF. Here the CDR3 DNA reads TGTGCCAGCACCTTACTTACCTACGAGCAGTACTTC. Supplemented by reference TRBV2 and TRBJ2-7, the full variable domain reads EPEVTQTPSHQVTQMGQEVILRCVPISNHLYFYWYRQILGQKVEFLVSFYNNEISEKSEIFDDQFSVERPDGSNFTLKIRSTKLEDSAMYFCASTLLTYEQYFGPGTRLTVT.

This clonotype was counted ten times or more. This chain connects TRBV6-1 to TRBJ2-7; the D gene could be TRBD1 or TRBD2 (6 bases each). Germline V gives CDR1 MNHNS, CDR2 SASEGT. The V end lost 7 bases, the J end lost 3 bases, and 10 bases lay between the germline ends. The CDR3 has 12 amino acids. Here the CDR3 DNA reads TGTGCCAGCAAGGAGGGGGACTACGAGCAGTACTTC. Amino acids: CASKEGDYEQYF.

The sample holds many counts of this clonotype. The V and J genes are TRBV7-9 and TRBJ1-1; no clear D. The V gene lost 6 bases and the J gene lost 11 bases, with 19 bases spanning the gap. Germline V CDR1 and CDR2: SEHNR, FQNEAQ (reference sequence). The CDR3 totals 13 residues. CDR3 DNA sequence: TGTGCCAGCAGTTTGGACCTAATAATTCGGGCTTTCTTT. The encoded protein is CASSLDLIIRAFF. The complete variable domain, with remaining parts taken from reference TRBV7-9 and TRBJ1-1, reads DTGVSQNPRHKITKRGQNVTFRCDPISEHNRLYWYRQTLGQGPEFLTYFQNEAQLEKSRLLSDRFSAERPKGSFSTLEIQRTEQGDSAMYLCASSLDLIIRAFFGQGTRLTVV.

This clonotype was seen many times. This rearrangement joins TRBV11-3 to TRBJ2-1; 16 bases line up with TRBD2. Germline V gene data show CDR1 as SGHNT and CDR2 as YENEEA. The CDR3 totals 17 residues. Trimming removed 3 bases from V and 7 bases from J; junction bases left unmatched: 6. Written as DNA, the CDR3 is TGTGCCAGCAGCTTGGGACTAGCGGGAGGGCCGGGTAATGAGCAGTTCTTC. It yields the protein CASSLGLAGGPGNEQFF.

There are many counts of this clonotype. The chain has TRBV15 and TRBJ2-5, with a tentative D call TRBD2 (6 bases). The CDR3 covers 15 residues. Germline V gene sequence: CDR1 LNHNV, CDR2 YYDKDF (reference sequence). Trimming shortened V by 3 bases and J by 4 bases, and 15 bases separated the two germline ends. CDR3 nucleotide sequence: TGTGCCACCAGCAGCGGCTTCGGGACTGGAGAGACCCAGTACTTC. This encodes CATSSGFGTGETQYF.

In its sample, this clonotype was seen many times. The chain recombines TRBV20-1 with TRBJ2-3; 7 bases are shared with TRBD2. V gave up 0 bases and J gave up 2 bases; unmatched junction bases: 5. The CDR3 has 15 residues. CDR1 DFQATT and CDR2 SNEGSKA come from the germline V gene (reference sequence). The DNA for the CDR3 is TGCAGTGCTAGAGATGGGACTATGAACACAGATACGCAGTATTTT. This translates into CSARDGTMNTDTQYF.